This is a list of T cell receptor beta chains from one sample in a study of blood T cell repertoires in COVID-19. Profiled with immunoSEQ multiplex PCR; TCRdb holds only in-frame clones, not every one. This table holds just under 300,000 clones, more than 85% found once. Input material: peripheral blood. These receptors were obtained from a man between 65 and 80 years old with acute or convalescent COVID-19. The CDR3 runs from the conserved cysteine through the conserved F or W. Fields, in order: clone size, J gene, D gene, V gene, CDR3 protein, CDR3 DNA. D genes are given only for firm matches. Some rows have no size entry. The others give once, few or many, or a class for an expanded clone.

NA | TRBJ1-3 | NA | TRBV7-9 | CASSLDSGNTIYF | TGTGCCAGCAGCCTGGACAGTGGGAACACCATATATTTT
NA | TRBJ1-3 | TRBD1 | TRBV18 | CASEGQSSGNTIYF | TGTGCCAGCGAGGGACAGAGCTCTGGAAACACCATATATTTT
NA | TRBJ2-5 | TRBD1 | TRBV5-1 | CASSLGTAQETQYF | TGCGCCAGCAGCTTAGGGACAGCACAAGAGACCCAGTACTTC
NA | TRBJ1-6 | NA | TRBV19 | CASSGGGGENSPLHF | TGTGCCAGTAGTGGGGGGGGCGGTGAAAATTCACCCCTCCACTTT
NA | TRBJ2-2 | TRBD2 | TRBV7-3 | CASSPTHPGLAGTGELFF | TGTGCCAGCAGCCCTACACACCCGGGACTAGCGGGCACCGGGGAGCTGTTTTTT
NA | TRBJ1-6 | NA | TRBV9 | CASSVEGARNSPLHF | TGTGCCAGCAGCGTAGAAGGGGCTCGTAATTCACCCCTCCACTTT
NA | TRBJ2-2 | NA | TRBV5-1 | CASSLSASVDTRELFF | TGCGCCAGCAGCTTGTCGGCTAGCGTCGACACCAGGGAGCTGTTTTTT
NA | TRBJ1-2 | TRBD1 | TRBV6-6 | CASKHPQGAQGYTF | TGTGCCAGCAAACATCCCCAGGGGGCGCAAGGCTACACCTTC
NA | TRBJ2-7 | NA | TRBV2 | CATMQAFFAEQYF | TGTGCCACGATGCAAGCATTCTTCGCCGAGCAGTACTTC
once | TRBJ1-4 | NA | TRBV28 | CASSLGDITNEKLFF | TGTGCCAGCAGTTTAGGGGACATTACTAATGAAAAACTGTTTTTT
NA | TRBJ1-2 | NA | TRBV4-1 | CASSQDRNYGYTF | TGCGCCAGCAGCCAGGACAGAAACTATGGCTACACCTTC
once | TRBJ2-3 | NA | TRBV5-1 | CASSLATSVTDTQYF | TGCGCCAGCAGCTTGGCAACTAGTGTCACAGATACGCAGTATTTT
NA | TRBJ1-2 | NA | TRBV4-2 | CASSHLSGDYGYTF | TGTGCCAGCAGCCACTTGTCAGGGGACTATGGCTACACCTTC
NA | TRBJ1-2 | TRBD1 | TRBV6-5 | CASRSNTGDDGYTF | TGTGCCAGCAGGTCCAACACAGGGGATGATGGCTACACCTTC
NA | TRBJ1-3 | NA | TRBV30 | CAWSVLTGNTIYF | TGTGCCTGGAGTGTACTCACTGGAAACACCATATATTTT
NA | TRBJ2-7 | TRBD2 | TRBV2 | CASRAGTSTYEQYF | TGTGCCAGCAGGGCCGGGACTAGCACCTACGAGCAGTACTTC
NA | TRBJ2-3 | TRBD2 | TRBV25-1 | CASTGLANTQYF | TGTGCCAGCACCGGACTAGCCAATACGCAGTATTTT
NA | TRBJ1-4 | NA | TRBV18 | CASSPPGGATNEKLFF | TGTGCCAGCTCACCACCGGGCGGGGCAACTAATGAAAAACTGTTTTTT
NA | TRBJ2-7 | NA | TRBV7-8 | CASKSRVDEQYF | TGTGCCAGCAAATCGCGAGTGGACGAGCAGTACTTC
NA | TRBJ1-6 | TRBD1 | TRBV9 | CASSLGGGTDHSPLHF | TGTGCCAGCAGCCTCGGGGGGGGGACAGATCACTCACCCCTCCACTTT
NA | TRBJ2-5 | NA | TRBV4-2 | CASSQARQETQYF | TGTGCCAGCAGCCAAGCGAGGCAAGAGACCCAGTACTTC
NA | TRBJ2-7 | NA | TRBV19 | CASSIAPGSTRPYEQYF | TGTGCCAGTAGTATAGCCCCAGGCAGTACCAGACCCTACGAGCAGTACTTC
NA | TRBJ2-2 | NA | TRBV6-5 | CASSYSGRGNTGELFF | TGTGCCAGCAGTTACTCGGGTAGGGGGAACACCGGGGAGCTGTTTTTT
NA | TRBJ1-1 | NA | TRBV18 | CASSPRGDSTEAFF | TGTGCCAGCTCACCCAGGGGCGACAGCACTGAAGCTTTCTTT
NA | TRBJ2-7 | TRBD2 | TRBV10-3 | CAIRSGLATYEQYF | TGTGCCATCAGATCGGGACTAGCGACCTACGAGCAGTACTTC
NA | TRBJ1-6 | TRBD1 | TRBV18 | CASSALLTGEGSPLHF | TGTGCCAGCTCAGCCCTTTTGACAGGGGAGGGGTCACCCCTCCACTTT
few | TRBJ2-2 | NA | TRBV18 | CASSPTGVNTGELFF | TGTGCCAGCTCACCAACCGGGGTGAACACCGGGGAGCTGTTTTTT
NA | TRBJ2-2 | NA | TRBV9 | CASSALRSNTGELFF | TGTGCCAGCAGCGCACTAAGGTCGAACACCGGGGAGCTGTTTTTT
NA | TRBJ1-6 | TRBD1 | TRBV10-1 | CASKGQGDSPLHF | TGCGCCAGCAAGGGACAGGGGGACTCACCCCTCCACTTT
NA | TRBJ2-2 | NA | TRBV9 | CASSVVQAATGELFF | TGTGCCAGCAGCGTAGTACAGGCGGCCACCGGGGAGCTGTTTTTT
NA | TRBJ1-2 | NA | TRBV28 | CASSLWGDPTNYGYTF | TGTGCCAGCAGTTTATGGGGCGATCCCACTAACTATGGCTACACCTTC
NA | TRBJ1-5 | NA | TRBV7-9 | CASSRGGNGDPQHF | TGTGCCAGCAGCCGAGGGGGAAACGGGGACCCCCAGCATTTT
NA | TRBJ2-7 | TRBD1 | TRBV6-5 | CASTSGQGPYEQYF | TGTGCCAGCACCTCCGGACAGGGGCCCTACGAGCAGTACTTC
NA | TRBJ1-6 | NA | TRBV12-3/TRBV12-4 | CASSLLEDSPLHF | TGTGCCAGCAGTCTATTGGAGGATTCACCCCTCCACTTT
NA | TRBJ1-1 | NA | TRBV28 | CASSLTGWGNTEAFF | TGTGCCAGCAGTTTAACAGGGTGGGGGAACACTGAAGCTTTCTTT